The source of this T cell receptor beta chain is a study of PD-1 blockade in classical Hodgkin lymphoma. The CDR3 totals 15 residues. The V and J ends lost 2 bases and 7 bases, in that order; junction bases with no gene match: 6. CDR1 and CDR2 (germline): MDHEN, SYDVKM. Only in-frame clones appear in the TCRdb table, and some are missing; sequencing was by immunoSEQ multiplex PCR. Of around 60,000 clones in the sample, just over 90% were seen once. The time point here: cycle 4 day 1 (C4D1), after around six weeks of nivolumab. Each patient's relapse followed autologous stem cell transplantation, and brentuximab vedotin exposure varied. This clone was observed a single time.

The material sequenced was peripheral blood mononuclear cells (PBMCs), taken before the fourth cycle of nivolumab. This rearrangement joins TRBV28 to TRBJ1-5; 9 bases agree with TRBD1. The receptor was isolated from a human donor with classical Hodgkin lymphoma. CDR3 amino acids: CASSLNTGGRQPQHF. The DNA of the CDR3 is TGTGCCAGCAGTTTAAATACAGGGGGCCGACAGCCCCAGCATTTT. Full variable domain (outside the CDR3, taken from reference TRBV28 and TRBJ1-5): DVKVTQSSRYLVKRTGEKVFLECVQDMDHENMFWYRQDPGLGLRLIYFSYDVKMKEKGDIPEGYSVSREKKERFSLILESASTNQTSMYLCASSLNTGGRQPQHFGDGTRLSIL.